The 3 T cell receptor beta chains in this list originate from one sample, sequenced in a study of radiotherapy plus CTLA-4 blockade in lung cancer. Data came from immunoSEQ multiplex PCR; TCRdb stores just in-frame clones and leaves some out. The data show approximately 67,000 clones, around four fifths seen once. The sample here was peripheral blood, taken from a patient treated with radiotherapy plus ipilimumab. The receptors stem from a human donor with non-small cell lung cancer who had a partial response to radiotherapy plus ipilimumab.

The genes are TRBV21-1 and TRBJ2-7; the table's D call of TRBD1 was not tested on the DNA. TRBV21-1 is deemed a pseudogene. The CDR3 has 17 residues. The CDR3 region is CASSNEPVDRSRYEQYF. The CDR3 nucleotides read TGTGCCAGCAGCAACGAGCCAGTTGACAGGAGCAGGTACGAGCAGTACTTC.

Here the CDR3 DNA reads TGTGCCAGCAGTTCCGAGACTAGTGGGTACACCGGGGAGCTGTTTTTT. This encodes CASSSETSGYTGELFF. V is TRBV28 and J is TRBJ2-2; a possible D gene is TRBD2 (6 bases). The CDR3 is 16 residues long. Germline CDR1 MDHEN, CDR2 SYDVKM. V lost 4 bases and J 3 bases, leaving 15 bases between the germline ends.

The V and J genes are TRBV7-6 and TRBJ2-2; 7 bases map to TRBD2. CDR1 is SGHVS and CDR2 is FNYEAQ in the germline V gene. The V gene end was trimmed by 2 bases and the J gene end by 0 bases; junction bases not matched to a gene: 6. CDR3 length: 17 amino acids. The CDR3 loop reads CASSLISSGTNTGELFF. DNA for the CDR3: TGTGCCAGCAGCTTAATCAGCAGCGGGACGAACACCGGGGAGCTGTTTTTT.